This paragraph reports one TCR beta chain. No antigen is known for it. This entry is derived from a study of cytomegalovirus exposure and HLA in healthy donors. Overall study findings and caveats: Subsequent analysis of the 110 or so validation repertoires found a tendency for first-cohort TCR clusters to co-occur. In vitro testing confirmed a few CMV-associated chains as specific for CMV antigens. Listed as cytomegalovirus-associated were 150 to 200 TCR beta chains.

Only in-frame clones appear in the TCRdb table, and some are missing; sequencing was by immunoSEQ multiplex PCR. The data contain about 170,000 clones, approximately 86% of them singletons. Trimming took 6 bases from V and 6 from J, leaving 17 bases between them. This CDR3 spans 15 amino acids. The V gene's germline CDR1 is SEHNR and CDR2 FQNEAQ (reference sequence). V is TRBV7-9 and J is TRBJ1-4, with D possibly TRBD1 on 6 matching bases. The sample taken for sequencing was PBMCs. This receptor was obtained from a man between 18 and 35 years old in good health and CMV-seropositive. Written as DNA, the CDR3 is TGTGCCAGCAGTTCCCAGTGGGGGCTGGATGAAAAACTGTTTTTT. As protein: CASSSQWGLDEKLFF.